The source of this T cell receptor beta chain is a study of T cells after yellow fever vaccination. Using its own MiXCR run on the 5' RACE reads, TCRdb lists one record per CDR3 protein. This sample carries some 130,000 distinct CDR3 sequences, less than 8.5% of them seen once, and the ten largest clones take under 0.7%. This CDR3 comprises 14 residues. The germline V gene encodes CDR1 SGHTA and CDR2 FQGNSA. With V trimmed by 2 bases and J by 6 bases, 4 bases remained unmatched. This TCR derives from a man younger than 40 who received the YFV17D yellow fever vaccine. The V and J genes are TRBV7-2 and TRBJ2-7; TRBD2 matches 10 bases. Sample: CD4+ T cells sorted from PBMCs, taken 10 days after the yellow fever booster vaccination. CDR3 nucleotides: TGTGCCAGCAGCTTACTAGCGGGAGTAACCGAGCAGTACTTC. This encodes CASSLLAGVTEQYF.